This T cell receptor beta chain was sequenced for a study of shared clonotypes between healthy human individuals. Overall study findings and caveats: Unshared clonotypes carried lower generation probabilities than those common to all four donors. The donor pool, a small one, limited the genetic and exposure-history diversity represented. Across a handful of donors, naive CD4 shared 5% to 6%, naive CD8 under 4%, memory CD4 roughly 2.5%, memory CD8 under 0.5%.

Concerning this clone itself: What it recognizes is unknown.

The germline V and J ends were trimmed by 4 bases and 9 bases, with 16 bases remaining between them. Germline V gives CDR1 SNHLY, CDR2 FYNNEI. The CDR3 loop spans 14 amino acids. Assay: immunoSEQ multiplex PCR; the TCRdb copy retains only in-frame clones and omits some. The repertoire holds around 2.5 million clones, 93% seen once, with 0.36% in the top ten. The chain carries TRBV2 and TRBJ2-4, with D possibly called TRBD1 or TRBD2 (5 bases each). The sequence was collected from a man between 18 and 29 years old in good health. Some clones in this sample may be carry-over from other donors' samples. The sample comprised naive CD4+ T cells from PBMCs. The subset here: CD45RA+ positively selected. DNA of the CDR3: TGTGCCAGCAGTGTAGGGGTTAGCGTAAGCATTCAGTACTTC. Translating it yields CASSVGVSVSIQYF.